Presented here are 28 T cell receptor beta chains from one specimen sequenced in a study of shared clonotypes between healthy human individuals. Sequenced by immunoSEQ multiplex PCR; TCRdb stores in-frame clones only, minus some. Altogether about a million clones are present, approximately 80% being singletons, with the ten largest covering about 1.5%. Source material: memory CD4+ T cells sorted from blood. Subset meaning: CD45RA-negative fraction. These receptor sequences come from a man between 18 and 35 years old in good health.

This clone was detected only once. The chain joins TRBV7-9 to TRBJ1-4; no reliable D call. The CDR3 is 17 residues long. Per the germline V gene, CDR1 is SEHNR and CDR2 is FQNEAQ (reference sequence). V lost 2 bases to trimming and J lost 8 bases, with 21 bases between them. The CDR3 spells CASSLLPRDPGREKLFF. The CDR3 region has the DNA TGTGCCAGCAGCTTACTTCCACGGGATCCCGGACGGGAAAAACTGTTTTTT.

V and J are TRBV6-5 and TRBJ1-2; 10 nucleotides match TRBD1. Unmatched junction bases numbered 7, after V lost 5 bases and J lost 4 bases. The germline V gene has CDR1 MNHEY and CDR2 SVGAGI. The CDR3 runs to 15 residues. The CDR3 reads CASSTPGQGPYGYTF. CDR3 nucleotides: TGTGCCAGCAGTACTCCGGGACAGGGGCCCTATGGCTACACCTTC.

This chain links TRBV7-2 with TRBJ2-1, with D perhaps TRBD2 (5 bases). Trimming removed 7 bases at V and 4 bases at J, with 14 bases between. Germline values: CDR1 SGHTA, CDR2 FQGNSA. The CDR3 has 14 amino acids. The CDR3 is CASTPPGSYNEQFF. CDR3 DNA sequence: TGTGCCAGCACCCCGCCGGGATCTTACAATGAGCAGTTCTTC.

The V and J genes are TRBV7-3 and TRBJ2-1; 9 positions agree with TRBD2. The CDR3 has 18 amino acids. V gave up 5 bases and J gave up 2 bases; unmatched junction bases: 13. CDR1 and CDR2 (germline): SGHTA, FQGTGA. The CDR3 sequence: CASSQPSGSGGTYNEQFF. DNA of the CDR3: TGTGCCAGCAGCCAACCGTCGGGTAGCGGGGGAACCTACAATGAGCAGTTCTTC.

The chain couples TRBV11-2 to TRBJ2-7; D gene uncertain. Deletions cut 0 bases from V and 3 bases from J, with 6 bases between. Germline CDR1 and CDR2: SGHAT and FQNNGV. The CDR3 runs to 13 residues. The CDR3 DNA sequence: TGTGCCAGCAGCTTAGAGTGGGGCTACGAGCAGTACTTC. It codes for CASSLEWGYEQYF.

The chain links TRBV28 to TRBJ2-7; D is possibly TRBD1 (6 bases). This CDR3 is built from 16 residues. Germline CDR1 MDHEN, CDR2 SYDVKM. V was shortened by 5 bases and J by 2 bases, with 19 bases between the two germline ends. The CDR3 reads CASSQRQATTTYEQYF. DNA of the CDR3: TGTGCCAGCAGTCAGAGACAGGCAACAACGACCTACGAGCAGTACTTC.

V and J are TRBV7-6 and TRBJ2-1, with 11 bases fitting TRBD2. V trimming: 3 bases; J trimming: 3 bases; junction bases outside the gene matches: 13. Germline assignment: CDR1 SGHVS and CDR2 FNYEAQ. The CDR3 length is 19 residues. This CDR3 reads CASSLWIAGGLRDYNEQFF. DNA for the CDR3: TGTGCCAGCAGCTTGTGGATAGCGGGGGGGCTGCGGGACTACAATGAGCAGTTCTTC.

The rearrangement links TRBV30 to TRBJ1-2; D uncertain. The germline V gene encodes CDR1 GTSNPN and CDR2 SVGIG (reference sequence). The V and J ends lost 2 bases and 1 base respectively, with 5 bases between them. This CDR3 has 12 amino acids. The CDR3: CAWSQDNYGYTF. In DNA form, the CDR3 reads TGTGCCTGGAGTCAGGATAACTATGGCTACACCTTC.

The chain links TRBV2 to TRBJ2-5; D not certain. There are 14 residues in the CDR3. The V and J ends lost 8 bases and 3 bases respectively, with 16 bases between them. Germline assignment: CDR1 SNHLY and CDR2 FYNNEI. The CDR3 region is CASLRALQKETQYF. Written as DNA, the CDR3 is TGTGCCAGCCTTCGAGCTTTGCAGAAAGAGACCCAGTACTTC.

In this sample, this clone turned up once. The same CDR3 can be traced to other DNA sequences in this sample. The chain links TRBV6-5 to TRBJ1-1; no definite D call. The CDR3 consists of 14 residues. Germline V gene data show CDR1 as MNHEY and CDR2 as SVGAGI. Trimming left V 0 bases short and J 1 base short, with 6 bases between. The CDR3 loop reads CASSYSGRNTEAFF. CDR3 DNA sequence: TGTGCCAGCAGTTACTCGGGTCGGAACACTGAAGCTTTCTTT.

The chain carries TRBV1 and TRBJ2-7; TRBD2 reflects the table's D call only, with no check against the DNA. TRBV1 has pseudogene status. This CDR3 is built from 19 residues. The CDR3 sequence is CTSSQDERELAGARHEQYF. DNA of the CDR3: TGCACCAGCAGCCAAGATGAGAGGGAATTAGCGGGGGCACGCCACGAGCAGTACTTC.

V is TRBV6-1 and J is TRBJ1-2; D is possibly TRBD1 (6 bases). Germline CDR1 is MNHNS and CDR2 is SASEGT. V was shortened by 6 bases and J by 1 base, with 12 bases between the two germline ends. This CDR3 contains 14 residues. CDR3 in DNA: TGTGCCAGCAGCAATGGCAGGGGTAACTATGGCTACACCTTC. Translated, it gives CASSNGRGNYGYTF.

The J gene is TRBJ1-4, the V gene TRBV27; 9 nucleotides align to TRBD1. V shed 5 bases, J shed 8 bases, and the junction held 12 bases outside the gene matches. This CDR3 is built from 16 residues. CDR1 and CDR2 from the germline V gene are MNHEY and SMNVEV (reference sequence). In DNA, the CDR3 is TGTGCCAGCAGTACTATTTTGGGGACAGGGAGGGAAAAACTGTTTTTT. Its protein is CASSTILGTGREKLFF.

CDR3 loop: CASSQPQGQNSPLHF. The CDR3 DNA is TGTGCCAGCAGTCAACCTCAGGGCCAGAATTCACCCCTCCACTTT. V and J are TRBV2 and TRBJ1-6; D perhaps matches TRBD1 (5 bases). This CDR3 region has 15 residues. Germline V gene lookup returns CDR1 SNHLY and CDR2 FYNNEI. The germline V and J ends were trimmed by 5 bases and 7 bases, with 15 bases remaining between them.

This sequence joins TRBV6-1 and TRBJ1-2, with a possible D match to TRBD1 (5 bases). The CDR3 has 15 residues. Trimming cost V 8 bases and J 2 bases, with 18 bases left between them. Per germline, CDR1 MNHNS and CDR2 SASEGT. In DNA form, the CDR3 reads TGTGCCAGCCGAGAGAGTCAGGGAGGCAACTATGGCTACACCTTC. Its protein is CASRESQGGNYGYTF.

This sequence joins TRBV9 and TRBJ1-1; D gene uncertain. Trimming took off 4 bases at V and 5 bases at J, with 24 bases between the two ends. The CDR3 totals 17 residues. Per the germline V gene, CDR1 is SGDLS and CDR2 is YYNGEE. CDR3 residues: CASSPLMDLTRSTEAFF. CDR3 DNA: TGTGCCAGCAGCCCACTTATGGACCTAACTCGGAGTACTGAAGCTTTCTTT.

The J gene is TRBJ1-6, the V gene TRBV11-2; 7 bases map to TRBD1. The V gene's germline CDR1 is SGHAT and CDR2 FQNNGV. J was trimmed by 0 bases and V by 8 bases; bases with no gene match: 1. The CDR3 totals 14 residues. The CDR3 nucleotides are TGTGCCAGCCGACAGGGCTCCTATAATTCACCCCTCCACTTT. This codes for CASRQGSYNSPLHF.

The chain uses TRBV18 and TRBJ1-3, with 7 nucleotides matching TRBD1. V lost 4 bases to trimming and J lost 0 bases; unmatched junction nucleotides: 12. Germline CDR1 is KGHSH and CDR2 is LQKENI. This CDR3 comprises 18 residues. In DNA, the CDR3 is TGTGCCAGCTCACTCCTCCGGGACAGAGAATTCTCTGGAAACACCATATATTTT. It translates to CASSLLRDREFSGNTIYF.

The J gene is TRBJ1-2, the V gene TRBV6-5, with 9 bases lining up with TRBD1. V shed 6 bases, J shed 8 bases, and the junction held 10 bases outside the gene matches. Germline CDR1 and CDR2: MNHEY and SVGAGI. The CDR3 runs to 14 residues. The CDR3 nucleotides are TGTGCCAGCAGAACACCACAGGGGGCGGGAGGCTACACCTTC. As protein: CASRTPQGAGGYTF.

The chain links TRBV4-1 to TRBJ2-3, with 10 bases identical to TRBD2. Germline lookup yields CDR1 MGHRA and CDR2 YSYEKL. The CDR3 is 14 residues long. With 4 bases clipped from V and 6 bases from J, the junction kept 4 bases outside the gene matches. The CDR3: CASSLTSGSDTQYF. The CDR3 nucleotides are TGCGCCAGCAGCCTGACTAGCGGGTCGGATACGCAGTATTTT.

The CDR3 sequence is CASKSTPREQYF. In nucleotides, the CDR3 is TGTGCCAGCAAGTCCACCCCTAGGGAGCAGTACTTC. The gene calls are TRBV28 and TRBJ2-7, with D hard to call. Germline V gene data show CDR1 as MDHEN and CDR2 as SYDVKM. The CDR3 spans 12 residues. V dropped 7 bases and J dropped 7 bases, with 14 bases sitting between them.

The gene calls are TRBV15 and TRBJ2-7; no definite D call. Germline V gene sequence: CDR1 LNHNV, CDR2 YYDKDF (reference sequence). The CDR3 consists of 11 residues. Trimming took 4 bases from V and 3 from J, leaving 4 bases between them. CDR3 coding DNA: TGTGCCACCAGCAACAACTACGAGCAGTACTTC. It codes for CATSNNYEQYF. The variable domain in full, with the rest retrieved from reference TRBV15 and TRBJ2-7, is DAMVIQNPRYQVTQFGKPVTLSCSQTLNHNVMYWYQQKSSQAPKLLFHYYDKDFNNEADTPDNFQSRRPNTSFCFLDIRSPGLGDTAMYLCATSNNYEQYFGPGTRLTVT.

The chain links TRBV10-3 to TRBJ2-7, with TRBD1 matching 7 bases. The CDR3 has 12 residues. Looked up from germline, CDR1 is ENHRY and CDR2 is SYGVKD. The V and J ends lost 6 bases and 3 bases, in that order; junction bases with no gene match: 2. The CDR3 region has the DNA TGTGCCATCAGAGGACAGGACTACGAGCAGTACTTC. Translation: CAIRGQDYEQYF.

The J gene is TRBJ2-5, the V gene TRBV5-6; D is unclear. CDR1 SGHDT and CDR2 YYEEEE come from the germline V gene. This CDR3 comprises 12 residues. Trimming stripped 1 base from V and 3 bases from J, with 4 bases between. Here the CDR3 reads CASSLRKETQYF. CDR3 bases: TGTGCCAGCAGCTTGCGGAAAGAGACCCAGTACTTC. Looking up the rest from reference TRBV5-6 and TRBJ2-5 gives the full variable domain: DAGVTQSPTHLIKTRGQQVTLRCSPKSGHDTVSWYQQALGQGPQFIFQYYEEEERQRGNFPDRFSGHQFPNYSSELNVNALLLGDSALYLCASSLRKETQYFGPGTRLLVL.

In DNA form, the CDR3 reads TGCGCCAGCAGCCGAGAAGGCAATCAGCCCCAGCATTTT. It specifies CASSREGNQPQHF. The chain has TRBV4-1 and TRBJ1-5; D unresolved. The CDR3 extends over 13 amino acids. Germline CDR1 and CDR2: MGHRA and YSYEKL. The V and J ends lost 4 bases and 2 bases respectively, with 6 bases between them.

The chain combines TRBV5-4 with TRBJ2-1; 10 positions match TRBD2. The V gene end was trimmed by 4 bases and the J gene end by 7 bases; junction bases not matched to a gene: 5. The CDR3 extends over 14 amino acids. Germline values: CDR1 SGHNT, CDR2 YYREEE (reference sequence). CDR3 DNA sequence: TGTGCCAGCAGCCGGGGACTAGCGTTGAATGAGCAGTTCTTC. As protein: CASSRGLALNEQFF.

The chain uses TRBV4-3 and TRBJ1-5; 7 bases line up with TRBD1. The CDR3 consists of 14 residues. V gave up 3 bases and J gave up 1 base; unmatched junction bases: 0. Germline CDR1 and CDR2: LGHNA and YSLEER. The CDR3 protein is CASSQTGSNQPQHF. DNA for the CDR3: TGCGCCAGCAGCCAGACAGGGAGCAATCAGCCCCAGCATTTT.

This clone appeared a single time. The gene calls are TRBV9 and TRBJ2-3; no clear D gene. V lost 0 bases, J lost 0 bases, and 8 bases lay in between. The CDR3 is 15 amino acids. CDR1 is SGDLS, CDR2 YYNGEE, per germline. The CDR3 DNA reads TGTGCCAGCAGCGTAGCTGTTGGAAGCACAGATACGCAGTATTTT. It yields the protein CASSVAVGSTDTQYF.